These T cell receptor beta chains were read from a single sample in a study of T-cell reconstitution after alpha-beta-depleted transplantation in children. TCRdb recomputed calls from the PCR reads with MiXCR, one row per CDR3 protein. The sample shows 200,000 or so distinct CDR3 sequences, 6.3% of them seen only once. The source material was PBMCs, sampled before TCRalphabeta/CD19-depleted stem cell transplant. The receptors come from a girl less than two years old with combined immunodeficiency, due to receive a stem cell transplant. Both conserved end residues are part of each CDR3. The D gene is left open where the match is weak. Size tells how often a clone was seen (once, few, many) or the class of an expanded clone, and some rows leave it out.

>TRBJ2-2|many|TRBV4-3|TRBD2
TGCGCCAGCAGCCCCAGACTAGCGGGGGATAGGGGCGGGGAGCTGTTTTTT
CASSPRLAGDRGGELFF
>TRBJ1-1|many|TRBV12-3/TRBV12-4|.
TGTGCCAGCAGTTCCCTGGGCCGGACAGTCCTCGGAGGGGCTTTCTTT
CASSSLGRTVLGGAFF
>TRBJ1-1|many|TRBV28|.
TGTGGATCGGGACTGTCGAACACTGAAGCTTTCTTT
CGSGLSNTEAFF
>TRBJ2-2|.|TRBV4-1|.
TGCGCCAGCAGCTGGGGACTCTTGCGAACCGGGGAGCTGTTTTTT
CASSWGLLRTGELFF
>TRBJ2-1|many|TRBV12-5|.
TGTGCTAGTGGGGCTACCGGGACTCCCTCCTACAATGAGCAGTTCTTC
CASGATGTPSYNEQFF
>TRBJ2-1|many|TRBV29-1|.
TGCAGCGTGGGTGAGCAGTTCTTC
CSVGEQFF
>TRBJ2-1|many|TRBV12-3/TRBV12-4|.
TGTGCCAGCAGTTTTAGGGAGGTCGGCGCCCACAATGAGCAGTTCTTC
CASSFREVGAHNEQFF
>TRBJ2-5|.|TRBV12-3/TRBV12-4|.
TGTGCCAGCAGGTCCGGGACCCCGGAGACCCAGTACTTC
CASRSGTPETQYF
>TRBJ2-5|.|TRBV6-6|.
TGTGCCAGCAGGCCGGGGCCAGCCCGTGTGGAGACCCAGTACTTC
CASRPGPARVETQYF
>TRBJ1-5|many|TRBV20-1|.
TGCAGTGCCATTGGACCCAATAGCAATCAGCCCCAGCATTTT
CSAIGPNSNQPQHF
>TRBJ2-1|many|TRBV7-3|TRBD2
TGTGCCAGCAGCTTAAGTCTAGCGGGAAACAATGAGCAGTTCTTC
CASSLSLAGNNEQFF
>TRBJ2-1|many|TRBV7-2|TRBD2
TGTGCCAGCAGCTTAGGGACTAGCGGGGGGTATGAGCAGTTCTTC
CASSLGTSGGYEQFF
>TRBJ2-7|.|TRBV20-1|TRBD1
TGCAGTGCTAGACGCCTGGACAGGGAGCTCGAGCAGTACTTC
CSARRLDRELEQYF
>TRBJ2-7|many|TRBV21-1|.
TGTGCCAGCAGCAATAGGGGACAGATCACCTACGAGCAGTACTTC
CASSNRGQITYEQYF
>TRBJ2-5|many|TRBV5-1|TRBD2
TGCGCCAGCAGCTTGGCCTGGATAGCGGGGGAAGAGACCCAGTACTTC
CASSLAWIAGEETQYF
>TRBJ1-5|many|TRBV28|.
TGTGCCAGCAGCGGACAGCTAAATCAGCCCCAGCATTTT
CASSGQLNQPQHF
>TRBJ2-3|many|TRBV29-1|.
TGCAGCCCAACCCCCGCCCGGGACTTCACAGATACGCAGTATTTT
CSPTPARDFTDTQYF
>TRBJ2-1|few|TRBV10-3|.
TGTGCCATCAGTGAGACGGGGGCGGGGGAGCAGTTCTTC
CAISETGAGEQFF
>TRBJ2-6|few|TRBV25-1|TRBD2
TGTGCCAGCAGTGAATATCTTCCGGCTAGCGGGGACCCGATCTCTGGGGCCAACGTCCTGACTTTC
CASSEYLPASGDPISGANVLTF
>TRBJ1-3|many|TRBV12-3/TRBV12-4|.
TGTGCCAGCAGCCGACGGGAAGGCTCTGGAAACACCATATATTTT
CASSRREGSGNTIYF
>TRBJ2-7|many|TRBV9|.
TGTGCCAGCAGCGTAGAACCTGGGATAGCTCCCTCCTACGAGCAGTACTTC
CASSVEPGIAPSYEQYF
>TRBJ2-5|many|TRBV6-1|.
TGTGCCAGCAGGGATCCCCGCCGGGCGTACCAAGAGACCCAGTACTTC
CASRDPRRAYQETQYF
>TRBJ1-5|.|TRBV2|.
TGTGCCAGCAGTGATGAAAGGAATAGCAATCAGCCCCAGCATTTT
CASSDERNSNQPQHF
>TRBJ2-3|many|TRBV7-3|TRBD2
TGTGCCAGCAGCTCCTTAGCGGGAACTACAGATACGCAGTATTTT
CASSSLAGTTDTQYF
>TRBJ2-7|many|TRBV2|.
TGTGCCACCCGGGACTCGGGGCGACACTACTACGAGCAGTACTTC
CATRDSGRHYYEQYF
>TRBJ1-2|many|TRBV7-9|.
TGTGCCAGCAGCTTAGTAGGGGAGGGAGGCTACACCTTC
CASSLVGEGGYTF
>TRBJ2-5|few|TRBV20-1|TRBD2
TGCAGTGCCAGCGAAAACCATAGCGGGAGTGAGACCCAGTACTTC
CSASENHSGSETQYF
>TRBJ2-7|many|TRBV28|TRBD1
TGTGCCAGCAGCCGCCCCGGGACAGACTACGAGCAGTACTTC
CASSRPGTDYEQYF
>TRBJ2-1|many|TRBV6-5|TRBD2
TGTGCCAGCAGTTACTCGGCGGGAGCCCCCAATGAGCAGTTCTTC
CASSYSAGAPNEQFF
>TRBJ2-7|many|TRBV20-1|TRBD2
TGCAGTGTCGCCGGGACTACGGGATACGAGCAGTACTTC
CSVAGTTGYEQYF
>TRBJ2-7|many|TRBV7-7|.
TGTGCTAGCAGCTTAGCAGACGAGTACGAGCAGTACTTC
CASSLADEYEQYF
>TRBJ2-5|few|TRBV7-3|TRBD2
TGTGCCAGCAGCTTAACTAGCGGGGGGGCCCTCCAAGAGACCCAGTACTTC
CASSLTSGGALQETQYF
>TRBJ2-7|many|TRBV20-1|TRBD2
TGCAGTGCTACGGGACTAATCTACGAGCAGTACTTC
CSATGLIYEQYF
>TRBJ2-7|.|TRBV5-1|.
TGCGCCAGCAGCTTGGACGGCGCGGTCCCAGGGGAGCAGTACTTC
CASSLDGAVPGEQYF
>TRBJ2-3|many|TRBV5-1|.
TGCGCCAGCAGCTTGGTGATGGCAGATACGCAGTATTTT
CASSLVMADTQYF
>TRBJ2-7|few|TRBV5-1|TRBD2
TGCGCCAGCAGTCTAGCGGGGGCGACCTCCTACGAGCAGTACTTC
CASSLAGATSYEQYF
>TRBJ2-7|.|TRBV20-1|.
TGCAGTGCTGCCCCTACCTCGGCCTCCTCCACATTGAGCTCCTACGAGCAGTACTTC
CSAAPTSASSTLSSYEQYF
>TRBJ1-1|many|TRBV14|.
TGTGCCAGCAGCCAAGAACTGGGAACCACTGAAGCTTTCTTT
CASSQELGTTEAFF
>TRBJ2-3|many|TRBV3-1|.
TGTGCCAGCAGCCAAAGGAGGGGCTTCACAGATACGCAGTATTTT
CASSQRRGFTDTQYF